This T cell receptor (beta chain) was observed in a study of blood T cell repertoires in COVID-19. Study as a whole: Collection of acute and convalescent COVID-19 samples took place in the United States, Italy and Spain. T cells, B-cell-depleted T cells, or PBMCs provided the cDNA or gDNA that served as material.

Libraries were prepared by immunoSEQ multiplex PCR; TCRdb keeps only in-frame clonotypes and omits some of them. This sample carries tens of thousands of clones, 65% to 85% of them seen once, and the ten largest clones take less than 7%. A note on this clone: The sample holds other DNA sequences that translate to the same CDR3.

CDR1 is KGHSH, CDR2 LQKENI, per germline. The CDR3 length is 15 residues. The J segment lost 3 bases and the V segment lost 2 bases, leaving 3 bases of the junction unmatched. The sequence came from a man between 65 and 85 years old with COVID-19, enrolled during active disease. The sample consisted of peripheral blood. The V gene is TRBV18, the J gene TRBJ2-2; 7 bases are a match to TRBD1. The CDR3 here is CASSPRTGDTGELFF. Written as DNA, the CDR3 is TGTGCCAGCTCACCAAGGACAGGAGACACCGGGGAGCTGTTTTTT. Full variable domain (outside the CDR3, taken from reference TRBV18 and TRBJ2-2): NAGVMQNPRHLVRRRGQEARLRCSPMKGHSHVYWYRQLPEEGLKFMVYLQKENIIDESGMPKERFSAEFPKEGPSILRIQQVVRGDSAAYFCASSPRTGDTGELFFGEGSRLTVL.